Following are 10 T cell receptor beta chains from one sample sequenced in a study of molecular identifiers for immune sequencing clone quantification (dated 2018 in TCRdb). Library method: PCR. TCRdb shows the sequencer as Illumina HiSeq 4000. TCRdb passed the public sequencing reads through fastp at Q25 and MiXCR, retaining productive beta sequences. Rows are combined by CDR3 protein, so each entry shows the most common genes and DNA. This sample lists about 640,000 distinct CDR3 sequences; about 20% were detected once. The top ten clonotypes cover roughly 0.83% of the sample. Sequenced input: naive CD8+ T cells from blood, with Jurkat cell RNA spiked in. The cell subset or site label on this specimen signifies: FACS-sorted CD8+CD4-CCR7+CD45RA+ naive T cells. The source is a human donor in good health. Some libraries in this study had Jurkat cell RNA spiked in.

This clonotype was seen ten or more times. This chain links TRBV6-2 or TRBV6-3 with TRBJ2-7, with 7 bases matching TRBD2. CDR3 length: 15 amino acids. Per germline, CDR1 MNHEY and CDR2 SVGEGT. The V gene end was trimmed by 2 bases and the J gene end by 2 bases; junction bases not matched to a gene: 6. The CDR3 spells CASSYGRGTTYEQYF. CDR3 bases: TGTGCCAGCAGTTACGGTAGAGGGACTACCTACGAGCAGTACTTC.

The table lists this clonotype with a few counts. The chain recombines TRBV28 with TRBJ1-6, with D possibly being TRBD1 (5 bases). The CDR3 length is 16 residues. Germline CDR1 reads MDHEN; CDR2 reads SYDVKM. V dropped 6 bases and J dropped 4 bases, with 16 bases sitting between them. The CDR3 spells CASSTRDAGYNSPLHF. The CDR3 coding sequence is TGTGCCAGCAGCACACGGGACGCTGGATATAATTCACCCCTCCACTTT.

This clonotype has ten or more counts. The chain links TRBV6-5 to TRBJ2-7, with no clear D. This CDR3 is built from 15 residues. Trimming stripped 0 bases from V and 4 bases from J, with 13 bases between. Germline V lookup: CDR1 MNHEY, CDR2 SVGAGI. The CDR3 loop is CASSYSNLGRYEQYF. The CDR3 bases are TGTGCCAGCAGTTACTCGAATCTGGGTAGATACGAGCAGTACTTC.

This clonotype was recorded at least ten times. The J gene is TRBJ1-5, the V gene TRBV4-2, with D possibly being TRBD1 (6 bases). The ends were cut back, 0 bases at V and 11 bases at J, with 23 bases in the middle. Germline CDR1 LGHNA, CDR2 YNFKEQ. This CDR3 is built from 17 residues. The CDR3 spells CASSQDSIQQGPSTQHF. The DNA for the CDR3 is TGTGCCAGCAGCCAAGATTCGATCCAACAGGGCCCATCTACCCAGCATTTT.

The V call is TRBV30, the J call TRBJ2-3; D may be TRBD1 or TRBD2 (5 bases each). Germline CDR1 reads GTSNPN; CDR2 reads SVGIG (reference sequence). This CDR3 has 14 residues. V gave up 2 bases and J gave up 2 bases, with 11 bases separating them. The CDR3 protein is CAWSRGGFTDTQYF. DNA for the CDR3: TGTGCCTGGAGTCGGGGCGGATTCACAGATACGCAGTATTTT.

This clonotype was counted only a few times. V usage is TRBV7-9 and J usage is TRBJ2-7; D may be TRBD2 (6 bases). This CDR3 is 17 amino acids long. The V and J ends lost 1 base and 5 bases respectively, with 21 bases between them. Germline CDR1 is SEHNR and CDR2 is FQNEAQ (reference sequence). The CDR3 loop reads CASSLGPSSEYNDEQYF. Here the CDR3 DNA reads TGTGCCAGCAGCTTAGGTCCGTCTAGCGAGTACAACGACGAGCAGTACTTC.

This clonotype was counted at least ten times. The chain recombines TRBV29-1 with TRBJ2-7; D ambiguous. CDR1 is SQVTM and CDR2 is ANQGSEA in the germline V gene. Trimming shortened V by 4 bases and J by 3 bases, and 10 bases separated the two germline ends. The CDR3 contains 12 residues. The CDR3 reads CSVVGERYEQYF. The CDR3, as DNA: TGCAGCGTTGTTGGGGAACGCTACGAGCAGTACTTC.

The table lists this clonotype with many counts. V is TRBV19 and J is TRBJ2-2; TRBD1 or TRBD2 may be the D gene (5 bases each). V lost 7 bases, J lost 7 bases, and 16 bases lay in between. This CDR3 is 14 amino acids long. Germline assignment: CDR1 LNHDA and CDR2 SQIVND (reference sequence). The CDR3 loop reads CASMGPPFGGELFF. The CDR3 bases are TGTGCCAGTATGGGACCCCCGTTCGGCGGGGAGCTGTTTTTT.

As regards this clonotype: With a much larger clone just one base away, this may be a read error. Lacking the conserved final phenylalanine or tryptophan, this CDR3 likely reflects a read error. The chain recombines TRBV6-2 or TRBV6-3 with TRBJ2-7; the match to TRBD1 covers 8 bases. The germline V gene encodes CDR1 MNHEY and CDR2 SVGEGT. The V segment lost 5 bases and the J segment 6 bases; nucleotides outside the gene matches: 6. The CDR3 sequence is 13 residues long. CDR3 in DNA: TGTGCCAGCAGTGTCGGACAGGGCTTCGAGCAGTACCTC. This sequence encodes CASSVGQGFEQYL.

A remark on this clonotype: It may be a read error: a sequence one base away is much more abundant. The J gene is TRBJ1-1, the V gene TRBV4-1, with D unclear. CDR1 and CDR2 from the germline V gene are MGHRA and YSYEKL. This CDR3 has 16 amino acids. Trimming took off 4 bases at V and 5 bases at J, with 20 bases between the two ends. CDR3 protein: CASSRALSGVLTEAFF. DNA of the CDR3: TGCGCCAGCAGCCGAGCCCTAAGTGGGGTATTGACTGAAGCTTTCTTT.